This T cell receptor (beta chain) was identified in a study of cytomegalovirus exposure and HLA in healthy donors (TCRdb year 2017). In the study overall: An earlier analysis of around 600 of the donors reported about 290 Gb of sequence data and approximately 110 million unique TCR beta sequences from approximately 180 million T cells. Roughly 300 gigabases of sequencing data and around 80 million unique TCR sequences made up an early release that covered under 750 HLA-typed donors. Among the approximately 420 genotyped donors, approximately 76% belonged to the genetic ancestry cluster associated with self-reported Caucasian donors. The study was designed to test whether signatures of past pathogen exposure could be identified by cataloging public T cell receptors. The T cell repertoires of about 700 subjects were profiled by immunosequencing and related to cytomegalovirus serostatus. A separate validation cohort of about 110 different subjects was used in addition to the roughly 720-subject first cohort. To predict cytomegalovirus infection status, the study combined high-throughput TCR immunosequencing, statistical association of individual TCRs with disease status, and machine learning. A later analysis re-analyzed previously published TCR beta repertoires from roughly 630 donors and added high-resolution HLA genotyping to study TCR occurrence patterns. Rather than using new phenotypic data, the later analysis identified candidate immune exposures from TCR beta sequences and from how often those sequences occurred across donors. To decide whether each TCR beta V gene segment behaved as functional or pseudogenic, an earlier analysis of some 600 of the donors relied on high-throughput TCR beta sequencing. Donor age, sex, ethnicity and CMV serostatus were compiled together with the repertoire data. A later genetic analysis took genome-wide SNP genotypes for about 55% of the 666 donors and used that subset as a discovery cohort. All discovery cohort repertoires had been generated on a single sequencing platform. Both class I and class II loci were covered by HLA typing, at four-digit resolution. The number of typed donors differed by locus: about 629-630 for A, B, C, DRB1 and DQB1; approximately 520 for DQA1; approximately 600 for DPA1; and some 430 for DPB1. A few DR-DQ haplotypes were treated as single units for association and clustering because of strong linkage in the cohort. Among roughly 370 genotyped donors of the cohort, an average of roughly 240,000 unique TCR beta nucleotide sequences were sequenced per donor, roughly 20% of them non-productive.

With respect to this clone: This clone's antigen is unknown. No much larger clone exists at a distance of one base, and base qualities are not known.

Study-level results and caveats: In a later analysis, around 17,000 TCR beta sequences were associated with specific HLA alleles at a false discovery rate of 0.05. In a later analysis, several top co-occurrence clusters were reported to appear linked to parvovirus B19, influenza, CMV and Epstein-Barr virus. Compared with the roughly 720-donor mean, donors in an Asian-associated ancestry cluster had fewer N-insertions in productive TCRs, according to a later genetic analysis. A cluster of highly shared sequence variants was judged likely to represent a technical artifact of the sequencing pipeline. In a later analysis, most CMV-associated TCR beta chains were found to appear HLA-restricted, with HLA associations seemingly driven largely by CMV exposure. When HLA alleles, especially DR and DQ, strongly co-occurred, TCR associations were difficult to assign to individual alleles. A later analysis found that HLA-associated TCR beta chains were more clonally expanded and had lower generation probabilities than equally common non-associated chains. An earlier analysis of some 560 of the donors showed that most TCR beta V segments appeared in productive rearrangements either about 87% or about 30% of the time, which broadly matched IMGT annotations. In vitro tests confirmed that a few of the cytomegalovirus-associated TCR beta chains recognize cytomegalovirus antigens. A further reported finding was that TCR beta sequences accurately predicted the HLA-A and HLA-B alleles for most subjects in the first cohort. While some public TCRs were present in many individuals, most TCR sequences turned up only very rarely across donors. Because counts were too low, some 17 rarely observed V segments, including chromosome 9 orphons, were excluded from the earlier analysis of some 540 of the donors. According to the authors, the approach could potentially be generalized to other disease states and immunological phenotypes. Because the 87-base-pair reads could not distinguish some IMGT-functional V segments, including TRBV6-2 and TRBV6-3, those segments were excluded. CMV serostatus was the only immune exposure information available for the cohort. In this cohort, only TCR beta chains were sequenced, and detectable features were limited by the absence of alpha or paired-chain data. In both the original and validation cohorts, the classifier was reported to diagnose cytomegalovirus status with high specificity and sensitivity. Because some donors lacked HLA typing at each locus, the association tests relied only on the typed subset. A later analysis found that TCR association rates varied across HLA loci, with DRB1 alleles showing the most associated TCRs and HLA-C alleles the fewest. Presence/absence analyses assumed roughly uniform sequencing depth across donors, an assumption that may not hold. V-gene and J-gene trimming of TCR beta chains was associated with a missense DCLRE1C variant in a later genetic analysis, and the association was replicated in an independent cohort. Linkage disequilibrium might explain the correlated functional status among segregating V segments, but an unknown experimental factor could not be ruled out. The study listed over 150 TCR beta chains as associated with cytomegalovirus.

The CDR3 contains 12 residues, cysteine and phenylalanine counted. Only the CDR3 DNA is retained, 36 bases long and in frame from the first base. At the junction V is shortened by 7 bases and J by 11 bases; bases outside the gene matches: 6. The germline V gene (reference sequence) yields MNHEY for CDR1 and SMNVEV for CDR2. The cohort was made up of under 800 healthy bone marrow donors. At the time of sampling, all cohort members were nominally healthy, though unrecorded immune exposures were likely present. The donor was CMV seronegative and belonged to the group of 352 seronegative cohort members. Each donor provided a peripheral blood sample, and peripheral blood mononuclear cells were used for TCR beta sequencing. Genomic DNA extraction from the blood cell samples was performed with the Qiagen DNeasy Blood Extraction Kit. The receptor library was made with the immunoSEQ multiplex PCR assay. For the multiplex PCR, a mixture combining 60 forward primers for TCR Vbeta segments and 13 reverse primers for TCR Jbeta segments was used. Amplification of the CDR3 region of rearranged TCR beta genes was performed with a multiplex PCR assay on genomic DNA. On the Illumina HiSeq System, the amplified TCR beta libraries were sequenced as 87-base-pair reads. The study's processing was this. A later analysis tallied approximately 87 million unique TCR beta chains across the 700 or so repertoires, and around 12 million of those chains were shared by two or more donors. To remove PCR and sequencing errors, raw reads were error-corrected and collapsed into unique sequences using a nearest-neighbor algorithm that merged closely related sequences. V, D and J gene segments were assigned by aligning CDR3 sequences to IMGT reference sequences. For a sequence to be retained, at least a six-nucleotide match to both a V gene segment and a J gene segment was required. A rearrangement counted as productive if the CDR3 had no stop codons and remained in frame with V and J, and every other rearrangement counted as non-productive. CDR3 was defined according to IMGT convention as the region running from the second conserved V-encoded cysteine to the conserved J-encoded phenylalanine. The earlier analysis of 587 of the donors excluded sequences that lacked an unambiguous match to a single V gene segment. An earlier analysis of roughly 590 of the donors called V segments functional above 56.7% productive rearrangements and segregating when the between-donor standard deviation exceeded 5%. A statistical classification framework was built to diagnose cytomegalovirus status from the catalog of TCR beta chain sequences. A later analysis assigned V and J genes by comparing TCR nucleotide sequences with IMGT/GENE-DB human TR gene sequences. In a later analysis, CDR3 sequences and most-parsimonious VDJ recombination scenarios were assigned using the TCRdist pipeline. A later analysis defined each TCR beta chain by its CDR3 amino acid sequence plus V-gene family, and excluded reads lacking a unique V-gene family. In a later analysis, fewer than 650 highly shared, low-generation-probability nucleotide sequences were removed to address suspected cross-contamination and a sequencing artifact. In a later analysis, a clonal expansion index was calculated for each public chain from normalized within-repertoire ranks of inferred template counts. Generation probabilities in a later analysis came from a VDJ recombination model fitted to out-of-frame rearrangements, and those results were checked against IGoR. A later analysis scored TCR-TCR, TCR-HLA and TCR-CMV co-occurrence with hypergeometric tests, applying a repertoire-size bias correction to TCR pairs. In a later analysis, false discovery rates were estimated by permuting HLA or CMV assignments 20 times. A later analysis grouped co-occurring TCRs with DBSCAN, adding TCRdist sequence similarity when clustering within HLA-allele-positive subsets. Repertoires with fewer than 30,000 or more than 120,000 public chains were left out of co-occurrence clustering, as were about 5 repertoires with anomalous nucleotide sharing. The immuneACCESS repertoire file appears here via TCRdb, limited to in-frame rearrangements. These files lack a portion of the clones; in checked studies, under half of the deficit traces to unresolved V genes, and the cause of the others is not known. The DNA was the basis for D and trimming; V, J and clone size are from that table. The sample table shows around 190,000 clones, and 78% are seen once. The ten largest clonotypes hold around 2.6% of the sample.

The receptor chain draws on TRBV27 and TRBJ2-5; 11 middle bases align to TRBD2. The source is a female donor in good health and CMV-seronegative. The sample taken for sequencing was PBMCs. The bases read TGTGCCAGCACTACACTAGCGGGAGTACAGTACTTC. Its coded protein is CASTTLAGVQYF.